This T cell receptor beta chain emerged from a study of blood T cells in healthy people across ages. Then a second PCR, running about 6 to 12 cycles, was carried out with a sample-barcoded 5' primer and a J-beta primer mix. A template-switch adaptor containing 12 random nucleotides labeled each cDNA molecule. Via MiXCR, TCRdb re-called the 5' RACE reads, giving one row per CDR3 protein. The sample includes 1.5 million to 2 million distinct CDR3 sequences, around 42% of them seen just once. This clonotype was seen only a few times. The V gene lost 3 bases and the J gene lost 1 base, with 12 bases spanning the gap. The CDR3 loop spans 15 amino acids.

V gene TRBV12-3 or TRBV12-4 combines with J gene TRBJ1-2, with D uncertain. The receptor comes from a human donor in good health. The specimen sequenced was blood. The CDR3 nucleotides read TGTGCCAGCAGTTTTCAGCGGGGTGGTAACTATGGCTACACCTTC. Protein: CASSFQRGGNYGYTF.